This T cell receptor (beta chain) emerged from a study of shared clonotypes between healthy human individuals. The repertoire was sequenced with immunoSEQ multiplex PCR; TCRdb's copy has only in-frame clones and lacks some. In the table there are around 700,000 clones, roughly 70% of which are singletons. The CDR3 spans 15 residues. Per germline, CDR1 SGHDT and CDR2 YYEEEE. Germline trimming cut 4 bases from V and 7 bases from J; bases unmatched to any gene: 10. Specimen: memory CD4+ T cells sorted from blood. Subset of the sample: CD45RA-negative fraction. The origin of this receptor is a woman younger than 45 in good health. V usage is TRBV5-6 and J usage is TRBJ2-7; 11 nucleotides line up with TRBD2. CDR3 loop: CASSPPSGRLFEQYF. CDR3 sequence (DNA): TGTGCCAGCAGCCCACCTAGCGGGAGGCTCTTTGAGCAGTACTTC.